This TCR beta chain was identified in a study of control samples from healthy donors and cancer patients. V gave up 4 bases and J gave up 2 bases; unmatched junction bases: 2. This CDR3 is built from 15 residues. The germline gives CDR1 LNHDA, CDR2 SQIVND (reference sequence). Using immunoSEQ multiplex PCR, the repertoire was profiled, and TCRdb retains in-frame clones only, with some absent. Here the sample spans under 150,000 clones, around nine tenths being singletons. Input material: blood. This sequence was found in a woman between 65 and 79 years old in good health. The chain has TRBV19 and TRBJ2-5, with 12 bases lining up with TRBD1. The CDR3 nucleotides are TGTGCCAGTAGTAGGGGACAGGGGGCTCAAGAGACCCAGTACTTC. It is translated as CASSRGQGAQETQYF.